The source of this TCR beta chain is a study of vaccination and CD4 T cells after COVID-19. On this clonotype itself: Its antigen remains unknown.

The treatment is: approximately 9-day PBMC culture with coronavirus spike peptide pools or control peptides (ViraFEST assay). The V and J ends lost 4 bases and 1 base respectively, with 8 bases between them. This CDR3 is built from 14 residues. Germline V gene data show CDR1 as MNHEY and CDR2 as SVGEGT. Sequencing of DNA taken from cultured CD4+ T cells relied on the Oncomine TCR Beta short-read assay. Researchers extracted genomic DNA from CD4+ T cells that had been cultured. TCRdb passed the PCR reads through MiXCR, listing each CDR3 protein once. The sample holds about 21,000 distinct CDR3 sequences, 55% to 70% seen once.

The sequencing used CD4+ T cells from blood, cultured in vitro, collected after SARS-CoV-2 vaccination. The rearrangement links TRBV6-2 or TRBV6-3 to TRBJ1-5, with no clear D. The clonotype originates from a human donor who had recovered from COVID-19. The CDR3 sequence: CASSFGRSNQPQHF. CDR3 DNA sequence: TGTGCCAGCAGTTTTGGGCGGAGCAATCAGCCCCAGCATTTT.